The 28 T cell receptor beta chains below come from one sample, sequenced in a study of cytomegalovirus exposure and HLA in healthy donors. The PCR used 60 Vbeta and 13 Jbeta primers. Sequencing was performed with immunoSEQ multiplex PCR; in TCRdb, only in-frame clones are kept and a portion is missing. The table shows some 150,000 clones, with roughly 80% occurring only once. The material sequenced was PBMCs. These receptors came from a woman between 18 and 29 years old in good health and CMV-seronegative.

This sequence joins TRBV5-4 and TRBJ2-5; D not certain. Per germline, CDR1 SGHNT and CDR2 YYREEE (reference sequence). V lost 1 base, J lost 1 base, and 8 bases lay in between. The CDR3 has 14 amino acids. The CDR3 sequence: CASSLQSSQETQYF. CDR3 coding DNA: TGTGCCAGCAGCTTGCAGTCTTCCCAAGAGACCCAGTACTTC.

This clone was counted a few times. CDR3 amino acids: CASSLFAGGTDTQYF. As DNA, the CDR3 is TGTGCCAGCAGCTTATTCGCGGGGGGCACAGATACGCAGTATTTT. This chain links TRBV7-6 with TRBJ2-3; 7 positions agree with TRBD2. The CDR3 runs 15 residues. The V gene's germline CDR1 is SGHVS and CDR2 FNYEAQ. The J segment lost 1 base and the V segment lost 2 bases, leaving 3 bases of the junction unmatched.

The genes are TRBV7-9 and TRBJ2-7; 7 bases match TRBD2. V trimming: 1 base; J trimming: 1 base; junction bases outside the gene matches: 7. Germline V gene sequence: CDR1 SEHNR, CDR2 FQNEAQ (reference sequence). The CDR3 spans 16 residues. CDR3 amino acids: CASSLVGRGVSYEQYF. The CDR3 DNA reads TGTGCCAGCAGCTTAGTTGGTCGGGGGGTGTCCTACGAGCAGTACTTC.

This rearrangement joins TRBV6-5 to TRBJ1-5; TRBD1 matches 7 bases. This CDR3 contains 13 residues. The V gene's germline CDR1 is MNHEY and CDR2 SVGAGI. The junction had 3 bases not matched to a gene; V was cut back by 5 bases and J by 5 bases. The CDR3: CASSDREDQPQHF. CDR3 coding DNA: TGTGCCAGCAGTGACAGGGAGGATCAGCCCCAGCATTTT.

V is TRBV5-1 and J is TRBJ1-3; no clear D gene. This CDR3 spans 17 amino acids. V lost 3 bases, J lost 0 bases, and 16 bases lay in between. Looked up from germline, CDR1 is SGHRS and CDR2 is YFSETQ. CDR3 in amino acids: CASSSTTTAYSGNTIYF. The CDR3 DNA sequence: TGCGCCAGCAGCTCGACAACGACGGCATACTCTGGAAACACCATATATTTT.

The chain couples TRBV6-5 to TRBJ2-2; 7 bases align to TRBD1. CDR3 length: 15 residues. Per germline, CDR1 MNHEY and CDR2 SVGAGI. V lost 4 bases and J lost 5; bases outside the gene matches: 7. The CDR3 sequence: CASSLRQGHTGELFF. CDR3 DNA sequence: TGTGCCAGCAGTTTAAGACAGGGTCATACCGGGGAGCTGTTTTTT.

This clone was observed a single time. This chain connects TRBV19 to TRBJ1-2, with D possibly TRBD1 on 6 matching bases. Per the germline V gene, CDR1 is LNHDA and CDR2 is SQIVND (reference sequence). V was pared by 3 bases and J by 4 bases, with 15 bases between. This CDR3 has 15 amino acids. The DNA for the CDR3 is TGTGCCAGTAGTATGTATAGACAGGACTCCTATGGCTACACCTTC. Its protein product is CASSMYRQDSYGYTF.

This chain connects TRBV19 to TRBJ1-5, with D tentatively TRBD1 (6 bases). The germline gives CDR1 LNHDA, CDR2 SQIVND (reference sequence). The V gene lost 1 base and the J gene lost 2 bases, with 18 bases spanning the gap. There are 18 residues in the CDR3. The CDR3 loop reads CASSIVPGTTFGNQPQHF. The CDR3 nucleotides are TGTGCCAGTAGTATAGTGCCCGGGACAACCTTCGGCAATCAGCCCCAGCATTTT.

The genes are TRBV5-6 and TRBJ1-2, with TRBD1 matching over 8 bases. V trimming: 1 base; J trimming: 7 bases; junction bases outside the gene matches: 3. Germline V CDR1 and CDR2: SGHDT, YYEEEE. CDR3 length: 13 residues. The CDR3 DNA is TGTGCCAGCAGCTTGAGGACAGGGACTGGCTACACCTTC. Its translation: CASSLRTGTGYTF.

This chain links TRBV5-1 with TRBJ2-3, with a tentative D call TRBD2 (5 bases). Germline loops: CDR1 SGHRS, CDR2 YFSETQ. The CDR3 extends over 16 amino acids. V was trimmed by 2 bases and J by 0 bases, leaving 13 bases between them. CDR3 in amino acids: CASSFTADTSTDTQYF. The CDR3 DNA follows: TGCGCCAGCAGCTTCACAGCGGATACTAGCACAGATACGCAGTATTTT. Full variable domain (missing parts from reference TRBV5-1 and TRBJ2-3): KAGVTQTPRYLIKTRGQQVTLSCSPISGHRSVSWYQQTPGQGLQFLFEYFSETQRNKGNFPGRFSGRQFSNSRSEMNVSTLELGDSALYLCASSFTADTSTDTQYFGPGTRLTVL.

The rearrangement links TRBV19 to TRBJ2-7; 7 bases fit TRBD1. V was clipped by 3 bases and J by 2 bases; unmatched bases: 1. This CDR3 spans 13 amino acids. In germline, CDR1 is LNHDA, CDR2 SQIVND (reference sequence). The CDR3 coding sequence is TGTGCCAGTAGTATCGGACAGGCCTACGAGCAGTACTTC. This translates into CASSIGQAYEQYF.

The genes are TRBV5-1 and TRBJ1-1; TRBD1 is a possible D gene (6 bases). The germline CDR1 and CDR2 sequences are SGHRS and YFSETQ. V was cut by 0 bases and J by 6 bases, with 18 bases left in between. CDR3 length: 16 amino acids. CDR3 residues: CASSLGGGGIRAEAFF. DNA of the CDR3: TGCGCCAGCAGCTTGGGGGGAGGGGGGATAAGGGCTGAAGCTTTCTTT.

The table lists this clone with a few counts. The chain combines TRBV27 with TRBJ1-4; 10 bases fit TRBD1. The CDR3 is 17 residues long. V lost 2 bases and J lost 10; bases outside the gene matches: 13. The germline CDR1 and CDR2 sequences are MNHEY and SMNVEV (reference sequence). CDR3 in amino acids: CASSLRSGTGVAGKLFF. CDR3 nucleotides: TGTGCCAGCAGTTTACGATCTGGGACAGGGGTTGCAGGAAAACTGTTTTTT.

The gene calls are TRBV11-3 and TRBJ2-2; possible D gene TRBD1, 6 bases. Germline CDR1 and CDR2: SGHNT and YENEEA. The CDR3 totals 14 residues. The V and J ends lost 6 bases and 7 bases respectively, with 15 bases between them. DNA of the CDR3: TGTGCCAGCAGAAAAACCCAGGGGTTCGGGGAGCTGTTTTTT. Translation gives CASRKTQGFGELFF.

V is TRBV6-4 and J is TRBJ2-1; 11 bases align to TRBD2. The CDR3 has 15 residues. The germline gives CDR1 MRHNA, CDR2 SNTAGT. V shed 6 bases, J shed 2 bases, and the junction held 3 bases outside the gene matches. This chain's CDR3 is CASSGLAGTYNEQFF. The CDR3 nucleotides read TGTGCCAGCAGCGGACTAGCGGGCACCTACAATGAGCAGTTCTTC.

This rearrangement joins TRBV6-5 to TRBJ1-5, with 11 bases lining up with TRBD1. From germline, CDR1 is MNHEY and CDR2 SVGAGI. Germline trimming cut 6 bases from V and 6 bases from J; bases unmatched to any gene: 7. CDR3 length: 15 residues. CDR3 region: CASRTRGTGGQPQHF. CDR3 DNA: TGTGCCAGCAGAACCCGAGGGACAGGGGGTCAGCCCCAGCATTTT.

This chain joins TRBV13 and TRBJ2-2; D is unclear. The CDR3 covers 15 residues. CDR1 and CDR2 from the germline V gene are PRHDT and FYEKMQ (reference sequence). V was shortened by 4 bases and J by 1 base, with 10 bases between the two germline ends. The CDR3 sequence: CASSSLERNTGELFF. CDR3 nucleotide sequence: TGTGCCAGCAGCTCCCTAGAAAGGAACACCGGGGAGCTGTTTTTT.

DNA of the CDR3: TGTGCCAGCAGCTTAGGACCTAGCGGGAGTGCCGATACGCAGTATTTT. Translation: CASSLGPSGSADTQYF. The chain couples TRBV7-2 to TRBJ2-3; 10 nucleotides match TRBD2. This CDR3 is built from 16 residues. The V gene end was trimmed by 1 base and the J gene end by 6 bases; junction bases not matched to a gene: 7. Per the germline V gene, CDR1 is SGHTA and CDR2 is FQGNSA.

The chain combines TRBV7-9 with TRBJ2-1, with TRBD1 identical over 9 bases. Germline CDR1 is SEHNR and CDR2 is FQNEAQ (reference sequence). This CDR3 spans 13 amino acids. Unmatched junction bases numbered 5, after V lost 6 bases and J lost 8 bases. CDR3 loop: CASRGGQGYEQFF. As DNA, the CDR3 is TGTGCCAGCAGGGGGGGACAGGGCTATGAGCAGTTCTTC. The whole variable domain, filled in from reference TRBV7-9 and TRBJ2-1, reads DTGVSQNPRHKITKRGQNVTFRCDPISEHNRLYWYRQTLGQGPEFLTYFQNEAQLEKSRLLSDRFSAERPKGSFSTLEIQRTEQGDSAMYLCASRGGQGYEQFFGPGTRLTVL.

The chain uses TRBV27 and TRBJ1-1; D call uncertain. Looked up from germline, CDR1 is MNHEY and CDR2 is SMNVEV (reference sequence). This CDR3 is built from 16 residues. Trimming shortened V by 9 bases and J by 0 bases, and 20 bases separated the two germline ends. As DNA, the CDR3 is TGTGCCAGAGGACGCGGGCAGGCTCCGATGAACACTGAAGCTTTCTTT. Protein sequence: CARGRGQAPMNTEAFF.

The J gene is TRBJ1-5, the V gene TRBV25-1; D gene ambiguous. The CDR3 has 16 residues. Germline CDR1 and CDR2: MGHDK and SYGVNS. Trimming stripped 6 bases from V and 2 bases from J, with 17 bases between. CDR3 loop: CASRNNIAVGNQPQHF. The CDR3 bases are TGTGCCAGCAGAAATAATATAGCAGTGGGCAATCAGCCCCAGCATTTT. The full variable domain, in which reference TRBV25-1 and TRBJ1-5 provide the parts outside the CDR3, is EADIYQTPRYLVIGTGKKITLECSQTMGHDKMYWYQQDPGMELHLIHYSYGVNSTEKGDLSSESTVSRIRTEHFPLTLESARPSHTSQYLCASRNNIAVGNQPQHFGDGTRLSIL.

This clone was seen only once. The chain recombines TRBV5-4 with TRBJ1-5, with D possibly being TRBD1 (5 bases). The CDR3 totals 16 residues. Per the germline V gene, CDR1 is SGHNT and CDR2 is YYREEE (reference sequence). Between the trimmed V and J ends, which lost 0 bases and 5 bases, there was a span of 15 bases. As DNA, the CDR3 is TGTGCCAGCAGCTTGGCCCTCCAGGGTTCCGATCAGCCCCAGCATTTT. The encoded protein is CASSLALQGSDQPQHF.

The chain uses TRBV28 and TRBJ2-3; no definite D call. Germline lookup yields CDR1 MDHEN and CDR2 SYDVKM. Trimming cost V 3 bases and J 6 bases, with 16 bases left between them. The CDR3 spans 15 residues. As DNA, the CDR3 is TGTGCCAGCAGTTTGGTAATAGACATTTCGGATACGCAGTATTTT. Amino acids: CASSLVIDISDTQYF.

The chain links TRBV18 to TRBJ1-2, with a weak D call TRBD1 (6 bases). Between the trimmed V and J ends, which lost 5 bases and 1 base, there was a span of 11 bases. The CDR3 contains 14 residues. The germline gives CDR1 KGHSH, CDR2 LQKENI. The CDR3 protein is CASSEQGGNYGYTF. The CDR3 nucleotides read TGTGCCAGCTCAGAACAGGGCGGTAACTATGGCTACACCTTC.

V and J are TRBV5-4 and TRBJ2-7; 7 nucleotides line up with TRBD1. Germline V gene lookup returns CDR1 SGHNT and CDR2 YYREEE (reference sequence). With V trimmed by 4 bases and J by 1 base, 8 bases remained unmatched. This CDR3 is built from 15 residues. CDR3 in amino acids: CASSAGTALSYEQYF. CDR3 sequence (DNA): TGTGCCAGCAGCGCTGGGACAGCTTTATCCTACGAGCAGTACTTC.

This rearrangement joins TRBV7-2 to TRBJ2-2; D unresolved. This CDR3 is built from 12 residues. From germline, CDR1 is SGHTA and CDR2 FQGNSA. The germline V and J ends were trimmed by 5 bases and 5 bases, with 6 bases remaining between them. The CDR3 coding sequence is TGTGCCAGCAGCCCGAGAACCGGGGAGCTGTTTTTT. Translation: CASSPRTGELFF.

The chain uses TRBV28 and TRBJ2-1, with D tentatively TRBD1 (10 bases). Per germline, CDR1 MDHEN and CDR2 SYDVKM. This CDR3 comprises 20 residues. Trimming removed 9 bases at V and 7 bases at J, with 37 bases between. Here the CDR3 DNA reads TGTGCCAGTGGGTCGACAGGGGGCGTGCGGGAGGGCCGGGGGTGGAATGAGCAGTTCTTC. This sequence encodes CASGSTGGVREGRGWNEQFF.

This chain uses TRBV21-1 with TRBJ2-3; the table's D call of TRBD2 was not tested on the DNA. TRBV21-1 is recorded as a pseudogene. There are 22 residues in the CDR3. CDR3 protein: CASSKAPWGTSGREGSTDTQYF. The CDR3 coding sequence is TGTGCCAGCAGCAAAGCACCCTGGGGGACTAGCGGGAGGGAGGGTAGCACAGATACGCAGTATTTT.